This T cell receptor beta chain derives from a study of shared clonotypes between healthy human individuals. Whole-study findings and limits: Despite large depth, rarefaction showed incomplete sorted-subset sequencing.

Only in-frame clones appear in the TCRdb table, and some are missing; sequencing was by immunoSEQ multiplex PCR. The sample comprises more than 2 million clones, roughly 95% of which are singletons, and over 0.1% rests with the top ten. Remarks on this clone: Its antigen is as yet unknown. At the DNA level, this CDR3 is encoded by other sequences in the same sample as well.

The CDR3 covers 14 residues. V lost 0 bases and J 3 bases, leaving 8 bases between the germline ends. Germline V gives CDR1 KGHSH, CDR2 LQKENI. The rearrangement links TRBV18 to TRBJ1-1; tentative D call: TRBD1 (6 bases). Material: naive CD4+ T cells sorted from blood. As for subset: CD45RA+ positively selected. This receptor was taken from a man younger than 35 in good health. The CDR3 here is CASSPPTGYTEAFF. CDR3 bases: TGTGCCAGCTCACCACCGACAGGTTACACTGAAGCTTTCTTT.